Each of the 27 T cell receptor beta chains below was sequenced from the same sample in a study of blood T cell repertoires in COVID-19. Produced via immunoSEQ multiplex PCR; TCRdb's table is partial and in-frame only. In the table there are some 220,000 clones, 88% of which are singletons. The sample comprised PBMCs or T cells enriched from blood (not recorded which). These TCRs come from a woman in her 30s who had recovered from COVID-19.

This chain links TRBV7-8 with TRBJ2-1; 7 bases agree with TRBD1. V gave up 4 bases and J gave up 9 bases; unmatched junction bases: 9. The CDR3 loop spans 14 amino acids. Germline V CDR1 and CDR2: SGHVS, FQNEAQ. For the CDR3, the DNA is TGTGCCAGCAGCTGGATCCGACAGGGCGGTGAGCAGTTCTTC. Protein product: CASSWIRQGGEQFF.

The CDR3 coding sequence is TGTGCCAGCAGCTTCGGGGGGAGATCTTCTTCTAGCACAGATACGCAGTATTTT. This sequence encodes CASSFGGRSSSSTDTQYF. The chain combines TRBV7-9 with TRBJ2-3; 7 bases align to TRBD2. The CDR3 runs 18 residues. Trimming at V came to 3 bases and at J to 0 bases, leaving 12 bases not matched to a gene. Per the germline V gene, CDR1 is SEHNR and CDR2 is FQNEAQ (reference sequence).

The CDR3, as DNA: TGTGCCAGCAGCCAAGGTGGGGGGATATCCGAAAAACTGTTTTTT. This codes for CASSQGGGISEKLFF. The chain combines TRBV14 with TRBJ1-4, with D maybe TRBD1 (5 bases). The germline gives CDR1 SGHDN, CDR2 FVKESK. V lost 1 base and J 8 bases, leaving 14 bases between the germline ends. The CDR3 loop spans 15 amino acids.

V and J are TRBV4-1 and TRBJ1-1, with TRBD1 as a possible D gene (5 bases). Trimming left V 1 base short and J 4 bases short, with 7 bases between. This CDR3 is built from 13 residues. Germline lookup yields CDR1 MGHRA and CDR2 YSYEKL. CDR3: CASSQVGGTEAFF. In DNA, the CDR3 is TGCGCCAGCAGCCAAGTGGGGGGCACTGAAGCTTTCTTT.

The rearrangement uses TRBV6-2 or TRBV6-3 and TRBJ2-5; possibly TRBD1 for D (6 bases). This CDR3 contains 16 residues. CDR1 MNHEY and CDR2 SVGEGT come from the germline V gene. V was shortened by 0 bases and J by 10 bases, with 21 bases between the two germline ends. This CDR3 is CASSYSRTDRSPNQYF. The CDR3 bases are TGTGCCAGCAGTTACTCACGGACAGATAGATCTCCTAACCAGTACTTC.

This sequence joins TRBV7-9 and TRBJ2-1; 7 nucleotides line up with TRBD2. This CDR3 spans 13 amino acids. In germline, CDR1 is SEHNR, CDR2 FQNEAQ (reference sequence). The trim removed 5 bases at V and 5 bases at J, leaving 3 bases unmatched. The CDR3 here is CASSLGLDNEQFF. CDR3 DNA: TGTGCCAGCAGCCTAGGACTAGACAATGAGCAGTTCTTC.

CDR3 region: CASSFSHQPQHF. For the CDR3, the DNA is TGTGCCAGCAGTTTCTCCCATCAGCCCCAGCATTTT. The rearrangement joins TRBV12-3 or TRBV12-4 to TRBJ1-5; D remains unclear. The CDR3 has 12 residues. V gave up 3 bases and J gave up 5 bases, with 5 bases separating them.

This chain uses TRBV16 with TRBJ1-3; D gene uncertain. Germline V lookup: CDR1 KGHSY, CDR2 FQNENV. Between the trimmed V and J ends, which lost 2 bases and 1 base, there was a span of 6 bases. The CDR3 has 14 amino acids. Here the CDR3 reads CASSQGASGNTIYF. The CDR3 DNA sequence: TGTGCCAGCAGCCAAGGAGCTTCTGGAAACACCATATATTTT. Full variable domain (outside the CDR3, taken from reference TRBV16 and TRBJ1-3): GEEVAQTPKHLVRGEGQKAKLYCAPIKGHSYVFWYQQVLKNEFKFLISFQNENVFDETGMPKERFSAKCLPNSPCSLEIQATKLEDSAVYFCASSQGASGNTIYFGEGSWLTVV.

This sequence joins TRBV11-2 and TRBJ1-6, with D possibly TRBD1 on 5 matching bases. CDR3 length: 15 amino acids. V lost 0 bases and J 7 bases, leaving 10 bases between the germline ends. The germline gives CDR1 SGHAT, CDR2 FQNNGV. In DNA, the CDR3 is TGTGCCAGCAGCTTAGATCTGCCAGGGAATTCACCCCTCCACTTT. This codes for CASSLDLPGNSPLHF.

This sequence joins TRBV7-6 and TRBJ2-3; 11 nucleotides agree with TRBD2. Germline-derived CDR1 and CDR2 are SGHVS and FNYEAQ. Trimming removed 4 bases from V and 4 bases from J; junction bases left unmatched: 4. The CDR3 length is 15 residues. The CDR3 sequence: CASSYSGGASDTQYF. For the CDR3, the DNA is TGTGCCAGCAGCTATAGCGGGGGGGCCTCAGATACGCAGTATTTT.

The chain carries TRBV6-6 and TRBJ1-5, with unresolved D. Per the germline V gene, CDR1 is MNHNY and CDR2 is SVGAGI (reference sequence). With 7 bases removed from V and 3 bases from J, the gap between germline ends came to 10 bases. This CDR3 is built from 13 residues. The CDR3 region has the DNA TGTGCCAGCATCTTACAGCACAATCAGCCCCAGCATTTT. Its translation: CASILQHNQPQHF.

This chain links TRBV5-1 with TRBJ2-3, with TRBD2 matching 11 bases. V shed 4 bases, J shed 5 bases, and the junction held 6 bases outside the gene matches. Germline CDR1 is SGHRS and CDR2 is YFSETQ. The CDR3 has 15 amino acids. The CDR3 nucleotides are TGCGCCAGCAGCCTTAGCGGGGGGGCGATAGATACGCAGTATTTT. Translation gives CASSLSGGAIDTQYF. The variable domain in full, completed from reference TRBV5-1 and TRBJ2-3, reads KAGVTQTPRYLIKTRGQQVTLSCSPISGHRSVSWYQQTPGQGLQFLFEYFSETQRNKGNFPGRFSGRQFSNSRSEMNVSTLELGDSALYLCASSLSGGAIDTQYFGPGTRLTVL.

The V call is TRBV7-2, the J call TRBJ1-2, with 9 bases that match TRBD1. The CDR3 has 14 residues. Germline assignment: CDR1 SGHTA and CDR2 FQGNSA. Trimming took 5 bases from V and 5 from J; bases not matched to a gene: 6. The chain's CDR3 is CASSPSGTGYGYTF. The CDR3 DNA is TGTGCCAGCAGCCCCTCCGGGACAGGGTATGGCTACACCTTC.

The CDR3: CASSLGASGGLYTGELFF. The CDR3 nucleotides are TGTGCCAGCAGCTTAGGGGCTAGCGGGGGGCTGTACACCGGGGAGCTGTTTTTT. J is TRBJ2-2 and V is TRBV7-2, with 11 bases matching TRBD2. V shed 1 base, J shed 3 bases, and the junction held 7 bases outside the gene matches. Per germline, CDR1 SGHTA and CDR2 FQGNSA. The CDR3 consists of 18 residues.

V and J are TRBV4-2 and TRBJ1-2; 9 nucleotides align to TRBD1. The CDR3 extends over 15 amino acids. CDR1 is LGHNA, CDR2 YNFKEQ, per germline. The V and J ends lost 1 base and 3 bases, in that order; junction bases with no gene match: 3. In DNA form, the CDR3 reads TGTGCCAGCAGCCAAGTGACAGGGGGAGACTATGGCTACACCTTC. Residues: CASSQVTGGDYGYTF.

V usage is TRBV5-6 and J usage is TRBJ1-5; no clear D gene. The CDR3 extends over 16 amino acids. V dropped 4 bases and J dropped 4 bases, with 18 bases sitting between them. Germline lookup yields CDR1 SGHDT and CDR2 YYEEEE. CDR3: CASSPRRGLGNQPQHF. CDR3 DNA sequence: TGTGCCAGCAGCCCCCGACGCGGGTTAGGAAATCAGCCCCAGCATTTT.

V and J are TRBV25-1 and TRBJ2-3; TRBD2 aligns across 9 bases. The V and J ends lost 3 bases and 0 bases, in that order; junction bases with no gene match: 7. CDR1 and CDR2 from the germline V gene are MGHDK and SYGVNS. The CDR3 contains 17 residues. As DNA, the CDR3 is TGTGCCAGCAGTGACCTTAGACTAGCGGTTAGCACAGATACGCAGTATTTT. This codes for CASSDLRLAVSTDTQYF.

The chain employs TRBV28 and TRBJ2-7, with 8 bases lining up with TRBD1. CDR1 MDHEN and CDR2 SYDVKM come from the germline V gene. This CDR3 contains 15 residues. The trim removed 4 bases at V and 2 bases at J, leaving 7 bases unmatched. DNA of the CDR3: TGTGCCAGCAGTTACGACAGGGGTGTAACCTACGAGCAGTACTTC. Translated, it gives CASSYDRGVTYEQYF.

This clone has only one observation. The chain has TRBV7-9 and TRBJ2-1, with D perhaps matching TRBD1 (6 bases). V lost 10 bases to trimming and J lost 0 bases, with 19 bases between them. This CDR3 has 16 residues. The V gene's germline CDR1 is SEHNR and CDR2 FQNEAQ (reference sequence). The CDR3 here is CATTIDRFFSYNEQFF. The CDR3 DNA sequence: TGTGCCACGACAATAGACAGGTTCTTCTCCTACAATGAGCAGTTCTTC.

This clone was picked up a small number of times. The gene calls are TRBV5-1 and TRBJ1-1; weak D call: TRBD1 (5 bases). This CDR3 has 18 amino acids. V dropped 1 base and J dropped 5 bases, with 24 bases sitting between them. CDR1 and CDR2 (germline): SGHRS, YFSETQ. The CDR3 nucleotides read TGCGCCAGCAGCTTGACTGGACCCCTGGGGGGGGGAGGTACTGAAGCTTTCTTT. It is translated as CASSLTGPLGGGGTEAFF.

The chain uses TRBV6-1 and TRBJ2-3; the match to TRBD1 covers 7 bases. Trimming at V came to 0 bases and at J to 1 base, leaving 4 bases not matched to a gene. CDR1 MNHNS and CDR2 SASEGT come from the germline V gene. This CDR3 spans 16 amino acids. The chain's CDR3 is CASSEATGQGTDTQYF. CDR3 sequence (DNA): TGTGCCAGCAGTGAAGCCACAGGACAGGGCACAGATACGCAGTATTTT.

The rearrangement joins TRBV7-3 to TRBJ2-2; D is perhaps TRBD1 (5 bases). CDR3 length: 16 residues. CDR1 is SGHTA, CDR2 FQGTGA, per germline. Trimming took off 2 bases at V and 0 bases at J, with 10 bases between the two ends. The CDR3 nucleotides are TGTGCCAGCAGCTTATTGGCAGGGACGAACACCGGGGAGCTGTTTTTT. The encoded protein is CASSLLAGTNTGELFF.

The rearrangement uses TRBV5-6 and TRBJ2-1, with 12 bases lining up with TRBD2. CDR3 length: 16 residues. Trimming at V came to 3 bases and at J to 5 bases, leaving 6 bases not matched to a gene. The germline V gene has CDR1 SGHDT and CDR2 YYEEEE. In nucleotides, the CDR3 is TGTGCCAGCAGCTGGACGACTAGCGGGGGACACAATGAGCAGTTCTTC. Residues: CASSWTTSGGHNEQFF.

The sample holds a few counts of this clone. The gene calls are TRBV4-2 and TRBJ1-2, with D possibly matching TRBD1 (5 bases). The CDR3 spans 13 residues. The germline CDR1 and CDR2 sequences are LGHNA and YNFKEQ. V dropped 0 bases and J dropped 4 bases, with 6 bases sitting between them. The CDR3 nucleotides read TGTGCCAGCAGCCAAGAGCAGGGCTATGGCTACACCTTC. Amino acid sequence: CASSQEQGYGYTF.

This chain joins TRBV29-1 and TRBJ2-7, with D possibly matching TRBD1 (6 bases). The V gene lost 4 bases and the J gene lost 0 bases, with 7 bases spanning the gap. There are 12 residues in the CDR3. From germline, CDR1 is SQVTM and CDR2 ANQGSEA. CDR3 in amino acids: CSVGDNSYEQYF. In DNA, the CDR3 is TGCAGCGTTGGGGACAACTCCTACGAGCAGTACTTC.

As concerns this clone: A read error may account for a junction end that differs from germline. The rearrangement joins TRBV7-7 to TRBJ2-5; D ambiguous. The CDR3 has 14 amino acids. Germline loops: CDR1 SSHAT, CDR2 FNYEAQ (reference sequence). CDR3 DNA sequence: TGTGCTAGCAGCTTAGGGCCCGTCCAAGAGACCCAGTACTTC. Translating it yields CASSLGPVQETQYF.

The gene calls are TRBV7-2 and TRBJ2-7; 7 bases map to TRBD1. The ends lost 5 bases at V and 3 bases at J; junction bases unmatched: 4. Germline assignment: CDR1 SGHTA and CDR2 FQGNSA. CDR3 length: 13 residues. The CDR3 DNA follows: TGTGCCAGCAGCCAGACAGGGATCTACGAGCAGTACTTC. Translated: CASSQTGIYEQYF.